This TCR beta chain is from a study of CXCR3-negative and CXCR3-positive naive CD8 T cells. This CDR3 is built from 14 residues. Looked up from germline, CDR1 is SQVTM and CDR2 is ANQGSEA. By phenotype, naive CD8+ T cells were CD45RO-CCR7+CD27+CD95-. Preparation of TRB cDNA libraries relied on 5' RACE carrying UMI labels. TCRdb derives one entry per CDR3 protein from the 5' RACE reads, leaving out DNA. In all, the sample yields under 7,500 distinct CDR3 sequences. The rearrangement uses TRBV29-1 and TRBJ1-1. This clonotype was sampled from a human donor in good health. Some clones in this sample may be carry-over from other donors' samples. Source material: naive CXCR3- CD8+ T cells from blood. The subset here: CD45RO-CCR7+CD27+CD95- naive CD8+ T cells lacking CXCR3 (TNR3-). The CDR3 loop is CSVGPRGGGTEAFF. The variable domain in full, completed from reference TRBV29-1 and TRBJ1-1, reads SAVISQKPSRDICQRGTSLTIQCQVDSQVTMMFWYRQQPGQSLTLIATANQGSEATYESGFVIDKFPISRPNLTFSTLTVSNMSPEDSSIYLCSVGPRGGGTEAFFGQGTRLTVV.